This TCR beta chain was profiled in a study of CD8+ T cells in alopecia areata. cDNA prepared by RNA extraction and subsequent reverse transcription served as the template for sequencing. Assay used: immunoSEQ multiplex PCR; TCRdb lists only in-frame clones, some missing. The data hold some 110,000 clones, with 55% to 70% observed a single time. The ends were cut back, 6 bases at V and 3 bases at J, with 9 bases in the middle. CDR3 length: 12 amino acids. The germline V gene has CDR1 SQVTM and CDR2 ANQGSEA. The sample holds a few counts of this clone. Sequenced sample: CD4+ T cells sorted from blood. This chain joins TRBV29-1 and TRBJ1-5, with D maybe TRBD1 (5 bases). The sequence came from a human donor in good health. The CDR3 DNA reads as TGCAGCGTCGCTGGGGCCAATCAGCCCCAGCATTTT. It encodes CSVAGANQPQHF.